A single sample is the source of the 21 T cell receptor beta chains below, sequenced in a study of T cells in Graves' hyperthyroidism and ophthalmopathy. RNA transcripts were the template for amplifying TCR beta CDR3 regions. First-round RT-PCR with HTBI primers amplified the TCR CDR3 region. TCRdb re-derived calls from the multiplex PCR reads in MiXCR, one entry per CDR3 protein. Counted here are about 570,000 distinct CDR3 sequences, approximately 44% occurring once; the ten biggest clones make up around 17%. Sequenced material: peripheral blood or thyroid tissue (not recorded which). These receptors all stem from an adult woman with Graves' disease, either hyperthyroidism or ophthalmopathy (not recorded which).

V is TRBV15 and J is TRBJ1-2; D is uncertain. This CDR3 comprises 13 residues. Looked up from germline, CDR1 is LNHNV and CDR2 is YYDKDF (reference sequence). Trimming cost V 3 bases and J 5 bases, with 10 bases left between them. In DNA form, the CDR3 reads TGTGCCACCAGCAGCCCCGGAGCGTATGGCTACACCTTC. Residues: CATSSPGAYGYTF.

This rearrangement joins TRBV6-1 to TRBJ2-7, with 9 bases aligning to TRBD2. After removal of 6 bases from V and 2 bases from J, the junction contained 5 bases not matched to a gene. Germline lookup yields CDR1 MNHNS and CDR2 SASEGT. The CDR3 has 14 amino acids. CDR3 in amino acids: CASSPASGTYEQYF. As DNA, the CDR3 is TGTGCCAGCAGCCCGGCTAGCGGGACCTACGAGCAGTACTTC.

This clonotype was observed many times. The V and J genes are TRBV7-6 and TRBJ1-5; the match to TRBD1 covers 7 bases. V trimming: 4 bases; J trimming: 4 bases; junction bases outside the gene matches: 7. CDR1 and CDR2 from the germline V gene are SGHVS and FNYEAQ. The CDR3 has 15 residues. For the CDR3, the DNA is TGTGCCAGCAGCTCTTGGACAGGCCCAAATCAGCCCCAGCATTTT. Amino acids: CASSSWTGPNQPQHF.

The chain uses TRBV15 and TRBJ1-3; no definite D call. The CDR3 extends over 15 amino acids. The V end lost 0 bases, the J end lost 0 bases, and 6 bases lay between the germline ends. Looked up from germline, CDR1 is LNHNV and CDR2 is YYDKDF (reference sequence). In DNA, the CDR3 is TGTGCCACCAGCAGAGATCGGGGCTCTGGAAACACCATATATTTT. It specifies CATSRDRGSGNTIYF. Complete variable domain (other parts from reference TRBV15 and TRBJ1-3): DAMVIQNPRYQVTQFGKPVTLSCSQTLNHNVMYWYQQKSSQAPKLLFHYYDKDFNNEADTPDNFQSRRPNTSFCFLDIRSPGLGDTAMYLCATSRDRGSGNTIYFGEGSWLTVV.

The count of this clonotype is one. The chain employs TRBV29-1 and TRBJ2-7; D tentatively fits TRBD1 or TRBD2 (5 bases each). Trimming pared 3 bases from V and 4 bases from J, leaving 7 bases between. CDR3 length: 11 amino acids. Germline CDR1 is SQVTM and CDR2 is ANQGSEA. The CDR3 DNA reads as TGCAGCGTTGAGTGGGGGTACGAGCAGTACTTC. Its protein is CSVEWGYEQYF.

This clonotype was counted once. This sequence joins TRBV2 and TRBJ1-1, with D possibly TRBD1 on 5 matching bases. V dropped 6 bases and J dropped 3 bases, with 17 bases sitting between them. Germline CDR1 reads SNHLY; CDR2 reads FYNNEI. The CDR3 extends over 15 amino acids. The CDR3 region is CASSVDPGGDTEAFF. Here the CDR3 DNA reads TGTGCCAGCAGCGTAGATCCAGGAGGGGACACTGAAGCTTTCTTT.

This clonotype was recorded many times. At one of its ends the junction is not consistent with the germline gene, which may arise from a read error. CDR3 DNA sequence: TGTGCCAGTAGTAATACAGTCGCCGGGACGCAAATCTTT. It translates to CASSNTVAGTQIF. V and J are TRBV19 and TRBJ1-1; tentative D call: TRBD1 (5 bases). In germline, CDR1 is LNHDA, CDR2 SQIVND (reference sequence). The CDR3 covers 13 residues.

This clonotype came up many times. The V and J genes are TRBV6-1 and TRBJ1-2; D call uncertain. Germline CDR1 and CDR2: MNHNS and SASEGT. CDR3 size: 12 residues. V shed 1 base and J shed 4 bases, with 4 bases lying between them. CDR3 amino acids: CASSEVSYGYTF. Written as DNA, the CDR3 is TGTGCCAGCAGTGAAGTGTCCTATGGCTACACCTTC.

This clonotype was picked up many times. The V and J genes are TRBV5-1 and TRBJ2-2, with 7 positions matching TRBD1. V lost 4 bases to trimming and J lost 4 bases; unmatched junction nucleotides: 7. Per the germline V gene, CDR1 is SGHRS and CDR2 is YFSETQ. The CDR3 totals 15 residues. The CDR3 reads CASSTSDRTTGELFF. In DNA, the CDR3 is TGCGCCAGCAGCACCTCGGACAGGACCACCGGGGAGCTGTTTTTT.

V and J are TRBV5-6 and TRBJ1-5; TRBD1 matches at 7 bases. CDR3 length equals 16 residues. J lost 2 bases, V lost 1 base, and 6 bases had no gene match. Germline CDR1 is SGHDT and CDR2 is YYEEEE. CDR3 sequence (DNA): TGTGCCAGCAGCTTGTTTGCCGGGACAGGCAATCAGCCCCAGCATTTT. As protein: CASSLFAGTGNQPQHF.

This clonotype was picked up many times. The chain recombines TRBV7-9 with TRBJ2-7; D perhaps matches TRBD1 (6 bases). Between the trimmed V and J ends, which lost 5 bases and 7 bases, there was a span of 15 bases. Germline V CDR1 and CDR2: SEHNR, FQNEAQ (reference sequence). CDR3 length: 13 amino acids. The CDR3 bases are TGTGCCAGCAGCCAACAGGACAGTGCTGAGCAGTACTTC. Protein sequence: CASSQQDSAEQYF.

This clonotype was detected many times. The chain combines TRBV24-1 with TRBJ2-2; tentatively, D is TRBD1 or TRBD2 (5 bases each). Germline V gene lookup returns CDR1 KGHDR and CDR2 SFDVKD. V shed 0 bases and J shed 5 bases, with 9 bases lying between them. CDR3 length: 15 amino acids. CDR3 bases: TGTGCCACCAGTGATTTGCAGGGCGGGACCGGGGAGCTGTTTTTT. This sequence encodes CATSDLQGGTGELFF.

This clonotype was observed many times. The chain has TRBV4-2 and TRBJ2-7; no firm D call. CDR3 length: 13 amino acids. V was cut by 2 bases and J by 5 bases, with 10 bases left in between. Germline V gives CDR1 LGHNA, CDR2 YNFKEQ. CDR3 coding DNA: TGTGCCAGCAGCCAATCCGTCCGAGACGAGCAGTACTTC. Amino acids: CASSQSVRDEQYF.

This clonotype was counted ten times or more. The chain links TRBV5-1 to TRBJ1-5; 8 positions match TRBD1. Looked up from germline, CDR1 is SGHRS and CDR2 is YFSETQ. Trimming took 3 bases from V and 6 from J; bases not matched to a gene: 8. The CDR3 loop spans 15 amino acids. The CDR3 here is CASSYAGGPTQPQHF. The DNA for the CDR3 is TGCGCCAGCAGCTACGCAGGGGGCCCCACTCAGCCCCAGCATTTT.

The chain has TRBV10-3 and TRBJ2-3; D is ambiguous. The length of the CDR3 is 15 residues. Germline assignment: CDR1 ENHRY and CDR2 SYGVKD. Trimming left V 1 base short and J 0 bases short, with 8 bases between. The CDR3 region is CAISEFGQSTDTQYF. CDR3 nucleotides: TGTGCCATCAGTGAGTTCGGGCAGAGCACAGATACGCAGTATTTT.

To note about this clonotype: Given a much more abundant clone one base away, this may be a read error. The CDR3 carries no conserved terminal phenylalanine or tryptophan, so it likely arises from a read error. The CDR3 sequence is CASSHGPASGEQYL. The DNA of the CDR3 is TGTGCCAGCAGCCACGGACCCGCATCCGGCGAGCAGTACCTC. This chain uses TRBV5-6 with TRBJ2-7; D uncertain. The CDR3 has 14 residues. Trimming removed 4 bases from V and 6 bases from J, with 17 bases in between. Per germline, CDR1 SGHDT and CDR2 YYEEEE.

The chain carries TRBV10-3 and TRBJ1-2; D gene unclear. V lost 8 bases and J 12 bases, leaving 13 bases between the germline ends. The CDR3 consists of 10 residues. From germline, CDR1 is ENHRY and CDR2 SYGVKD. CDR3 nucleotides: TGTGCCATCTCAGGAGCTGGAAACACCTTC. Its translation is CAISGAGNTF.

J is TRBJ2-1 and V is TRBV15, with 10 bases lining up with TRBD2. The CDR3 loop spans 18 amino acids. Germline V gene data show CDR1 as LNHNV and CDR2 as YYDKDF (reference sequence). V dropped 0 bases and J dropped 7; count of bases not matched to a gene: 12. The CDR3 loop is CATSRDWWAGLAENEQFF. CDR3 bases: TGTGCCACCAGCAGAGATTGGTGGGCAGGACTAGCGGAAAATGAGCAGTTCTTC.

This clonotype showed up many times. The chain joins TRBV10-1 to TRBJ1-6, with unresolved D. This CDR3 is 13 amino acids long. V was cut by 3 bases and J by 9 bases, with 9 bases left in between. From germline, CDR1 is WNHNN and CDR2 SYGVQD (reference sequence). The CDR3 reads CASSDLRSSPLHF. The DNA for the CDR3 is TGCGCCAGCAGTGATTTGAGGAGTTCACCCCTCCACTTT.

This clonotype has at least ten counts. The chain links TRBV10-3 to TRBJ1-4; D ambiguous. CDR1 and CDR2 (germline): ENHRY, SYGVKD. V lost 3 bases to trimming and J lost 5 bases, with 7 bases between them. The CDR3 runs 13 residues. The CDR3 sequence: CAISERENEKLFF. The CDR3 DNA follows: TGTGCCATCAGTGAACGGGAGAATGAAAAACTGTTTTTT.

The CDR3: CATSRVGDASPLHF. CDR3 nucleotides: TGTGCCACCAGCAGAGTGGGGGACGCCTCACCCCTCCACTTT. The chain combines TRBV15 with TRBJ1-6; TRBD1 might be the D (5 bases). Germline V CDR1 and CDR2: LNHNV, YYDKDF (reference sequence). The CDR3 runs 14 residues. V was clipped by 1 base and J by 10 bases, with 11 bases between them.